This TCR beta chain was captured in a study of T cells in Graves' hyperthyroidism and ophthalmopathy. Whole-study findings and limits: Most expanded thyroid clonotypes above 0.001 also appeared in blood.

RNA transcripts served as the template for amplifying TCR beta CDR3 regions. When the TCR CDR3 underwent first-round RT-PCR, the HTBI primer set was used. TCRdb used MiXCR to reprocess the multiplex PCR reads, holding one entry per CDR3 protein. The sample records some 800,000 distinct CDR3 sequences, about 38% being singletons. This clonotype was observed a few times. Antigen: not known. Germline assignment: CDR1 SEHNR and CDR2 FQNEAQ (reference sequence). V was cut by 1 base and J by 7 bases, with 17 bases left in between. The CDR3 is 15 residues long. It was considered stable Graves' hyperthyroidism when ophthalmopathy did not progress within 18 months.

The receptor was derived from a man between 18 and 29 years old with Graves' hyperthyroidism. The rearrangement uses TRBV7-9 and TRBJ2-7; no firm D call. Sequenced input: blood. The CDR3 is CASSLGRNIKQEQYF. CDR3 in DNA: TGTGCCAGCAGCTTAGGACGCAACATCAAGCAGGAGCAGTACTTC.